These T cell receptor beta chains were read from a single sample in a study of identical twins. TCRdb itself ran the 5' RACE reads through MiXCR, one entry per CDR3 protein. The top ten clones hold 0.75% to 1% of a sample with 690,000 or so distinct CDR3 sequences, under 9% of them seen once. These data were also filed under a second study, of yellow fever vaccine responses in identical twins.

Sequencing was carried out using PBMCs. The receptors shown here come from a woman aged 18-29 years in good health. Each CDR3 is given with its conserved first and last residue. A D gene is named only where the DNA matches it firmly. Size tells how often a clone was seen (once, few, many) or the class of an expanded clone, and some rows leave it out.

V gene	D gene	J gene	clone size	CDR3 protein	CDR3 DNA
TRBV29-1	TRBD1	TRBJ2-5	few	CSHRQGETQYF	TGCAGCCACCGACAGGGGGAGACCCAGTACTTC
TRBV27	-	TRBJ1-4	-	CASSQLTGVGREKLFF	TGTGCCAGCAGTCAGCTCACCGGGGTGGGGCGTGAAAAACTGTTTTTT
TRBV3-1	TRBD2	TRBJ2-3	-	CASSHGTSVTQYF	TGTGCCAGCAGCCACGGGACTAGCGTTACGCAGTATTTT
TRBV4-3	TRBD2	TRBJ2-1	-	CASSQAPPGLAGANEQFF	TGCGCCAGCAGCCAAGCGCCCCCGGGACTAGCGGGAGCAAATGAGCAGTTCTTC
TRBV7-9	-	TRBJ2-7	few	CASSSTTSYEQYF	TGTGCCAGCAGCTCAACCACTTCGTACGAGCAGTACTTC
TRBV14	TRBD2	TRBJ2-3	many	CASARYSGGNTDTQYF	TGTGCCAGCGCCCGTTATAGCGGGGGAAACACAGATACGCAGTATTTT
TRBV5-1	-	TRBJ2-2	many	CASSLEQGNTGELFF	TGCGCCAGCAGCTTGGAACAGGGGAACACCGGGGAGCTGTTTTTT
TRBV6-2/TRBV6-3	TRBD1	TRBJ2-5	few	CASSYLGTGGASKVETQYF	TGTGCCAGCAGTTATCTCGGGACAGGGGGCGCTTCCAAGGTGGAGACCCAGTACTTC
TRBV6-2/TRBV6-3	TRBD2	TRBJ2-1	few	CASSYSINAPSGSANEQFF	TGTGCCAGCAGTTACTCTATTAATGCACCTAGCGGGAGTGCAAATGAGCAGTTCTTC
TRBV11-2	TRBD2	TRBJ2-2	many	CASSPRASGSNTGELFF	TGTGCCAGCAGCCCTCGGGCTAGCGGATCGAACACCGGGGAGCTGTTTTTT
TRBV6-5	-	TRBJ1-6	-	CASSYSTGGSPLHF	TGTGCCAGCAGTTACTCGACGGGAGGATCACCCCTCCACTTT
TRBV25-1	-	TRBJ2-5	few	CASSVFRDTQETQYF	TGTGCCAGCAGTGTCTTCCGGGACACCCAAGAGACCCAGTACTTC
TRBV6-2/TRBV6-3	TRBD2	TRBJ2-7	few	CASSRLGLLYEQYF	TGTGCCAGCAGCCGGCTGGGACTACTCTACGAGCAGTACTTC
TRBV12-3/TRBV12-4	TRBD2	TRBJ2-3	many	CASRASGGADTQYF	TGTGCCAGCAGGGCTAGCGGGGGGGCTGATACGCAGTATTTT
TRBV14	-	TRBJ2-6	-	CASSQGDGRSGANVLTF	TGTGCCAGCAGCCAAGGGGACGGGCGCTCTGGGGCCAACGTCCTGACTTTC
TRBV20-1	TRBD1	TRBJ2-6	few	CSARDRAGAGANVLTF	TGCAGCGCTAGAGACAGGGCAGGTGCTGGGGCCAACGTCCTGACTTTC
TRBV5-1	-	TRBJ2-5	-	CASSLAGSRKETQYF	TGCGCCAGCAGCTTGGCCGGGAGCAGAAAAGAGACCCAGTACTTC
TRBV25-1	-	TRBJ1-5	few	CASSDTGPAGSLHF	TGTGCCAGCAGTGACACGGGCCCGGCAGGGAGTTTGCATTTT
TRBV10-1	-	TRBJ2-2	many	CASTDNTGELFF	TGCGCCAGTACAGATAACACCGGGGAGCTGTTTTTT
TRBV6-1	-	TRBJ1-2	-	CASSEGPEVYGYTF	TGTGCCAGCTCCGAGGGGCCGGAGGTCTATGGCTACACCTTC